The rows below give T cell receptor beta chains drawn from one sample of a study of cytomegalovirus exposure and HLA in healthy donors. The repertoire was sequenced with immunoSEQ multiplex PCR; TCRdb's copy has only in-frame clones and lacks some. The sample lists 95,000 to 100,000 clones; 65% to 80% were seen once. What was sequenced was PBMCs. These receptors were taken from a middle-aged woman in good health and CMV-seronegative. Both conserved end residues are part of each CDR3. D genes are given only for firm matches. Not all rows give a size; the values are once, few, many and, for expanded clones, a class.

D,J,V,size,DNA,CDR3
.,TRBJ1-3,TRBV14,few,TGTGCCAGCAGCCGCCTTCCCCCAGCGAGAAACACCATATATTTT,CASSRLPPARNTIYF
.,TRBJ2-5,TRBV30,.,TGTGCCTGGAGTGACAGGGTGAGGGAGACCCAGTACTTC,CAWSDRVRETQYF
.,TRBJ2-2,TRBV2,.,TGTGCCAGCAGTGAAACGAGGTACACCGGGGAGCTGTTTTTT,CASSETRYTGELFF
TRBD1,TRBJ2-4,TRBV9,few,TGTGCCAGCAGCGTAGCGGGACAGGGTAGAAACATTCAGTACTTC,CASSVAGQGRNIQYF
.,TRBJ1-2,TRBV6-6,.,TGTGCCAGCAGCGACGGCGCACAGGGCGGCTATGGCTACACCTTC,CASSDGAQGGYGYTF
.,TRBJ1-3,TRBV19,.,TGTGCCACCGAACAGGACTCTGGAAACACCATATATTTT,CATEQDSGNTIYF
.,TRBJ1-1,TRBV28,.,TGTGCCAGCAGTTTCAACAGGGAGGGCACTGAAGCTTTCTTT,CASSFNREGTEAFF
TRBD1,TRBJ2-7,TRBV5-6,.,TGTGCCAGCAGCTCCCCAGGACAGGGAATCCACGAGCAGTACTTC,CASSSPGQGIHEQYF
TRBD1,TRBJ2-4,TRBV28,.,TGTGCCAGCAGTATACGACAGGGGGCGAACATTCAGTACTTC,CASSIRQGANIQYF
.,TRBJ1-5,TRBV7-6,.,TGTGCCAGCAGCTTCCTCGAAGGGAGGCCAGCCCAGCATTTT,CASSFLEGRPAQHF
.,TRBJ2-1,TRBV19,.,TGTGCCAGTAGGGGACTGGGCAATGAGCAGTTCTTC,CASRGLGNEQFF
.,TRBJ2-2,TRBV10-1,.,TGCGCCAGCAGTGATCGGGCGGGCGGCACCGGGGAGCTGTTTTTT,CASSDRAGGTGELFF
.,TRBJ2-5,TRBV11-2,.,TGTGCCAGCAGCTCTCAGGAGACCCAGTACTTC,CASSSQETQYF
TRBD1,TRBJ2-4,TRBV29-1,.,TGCAGCGCCCGGACAGGGCAGCCCAAAAACATTCAGTACTTC,CSARTGQPKNIQYF
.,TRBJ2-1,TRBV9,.,TGTGCCAGCAGCGTAGCCCCAGGGGAGAACAATGAGCAGTTCTTC,CASSVAPGENNEQFF
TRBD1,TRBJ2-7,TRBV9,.,TGTGCCAGCAGCGTAGGCGGGACAGGGGGCAACGAGCAGTACTTC,CASSVGGTGGNEQYF
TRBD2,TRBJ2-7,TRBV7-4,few,TGTGCCAGCAGCTTACGGCCTGGCGGGGGGGCTTACGAGCAGTACTTC,CASSLRPGGGAYEQYF
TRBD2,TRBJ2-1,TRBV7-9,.,TGTTCCAGCAGCTTGGAACTAGCGGGGGGTCCTGAGCAGTTCTTC,CSSSLELAGGPEQFF
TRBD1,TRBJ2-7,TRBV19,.,TGTGCCAGTAGGGGAAGGACAGGGCTGGACGAGCAGTACTTC,CASRGRTGLDEQYF
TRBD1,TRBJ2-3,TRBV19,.,TGTGCCAGTGACACAGGGGTCTTAGGAGCAGATACGCAGTATTTT,CASDTGVLGADTQYF
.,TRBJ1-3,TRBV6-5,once,TGTGCCAGCAGTTACAGCGACAGCGGAAACACCATATATTTT,CASSYSDSGNTIYF
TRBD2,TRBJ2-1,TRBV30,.,TGTGCCTGGAGTGCCAAAGGGACTAGTGTGGCGTTCTTC,CAWSAKGTSVAFF
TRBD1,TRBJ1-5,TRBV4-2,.,TGTGCCAGCAGCCCTACGGACAGGGAAAGTCAGCCCCAGCATTTT,CASSPTDRESQPQHF
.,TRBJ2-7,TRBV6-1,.,TGTGCCAGCAGTGGTTACAGGAGTACCCCTTCCTACGAGCAGTACTTC,CASSGYRSTPSYEQYF
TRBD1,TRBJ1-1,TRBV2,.,TGTGCCAGCTCTTCCCGGGACAGGGCGGAGGCTTTCTTT,CASSSRDRAEAFF
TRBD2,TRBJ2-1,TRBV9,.,TGTGCCAGCAGCGGTAGCGGGGGGGATGGTGAGCAGTTCTTC,CASSGSGGDGEQFF
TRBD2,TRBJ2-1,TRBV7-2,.,TGTGCCAGCAGGCCTGGGACTAGCGTCGGCGAGCAGTTCTTC,CASRPGTSVGEQFF
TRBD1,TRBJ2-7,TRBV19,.,TGTGCCAGTAGTATCCAGGGGGCCTACGAGCAGTACTTC,CASSIQGAYEQYF
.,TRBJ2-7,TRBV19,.,TGTGCCAGTAGCCTCTCGCTGCAGGGATTACGAGAACAGTACTTC,CASSLSLQGLREQYF
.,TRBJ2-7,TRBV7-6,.,TGTGCCAGCAGCTTGAATACCTACGAGCAGTACTTC,CASSLNTYEQYF
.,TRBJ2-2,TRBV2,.,TGTGCCAGAGGGGACTCTGACACCGGGGAGCTGTTTTTT,CARGDSDTGELFF
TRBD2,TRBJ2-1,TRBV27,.,TGTGCCAGCAGTGTTCTAGCGGGAGGTCGCAATGAGCAGTTCTTC,CASSVLAGGRNEQFF
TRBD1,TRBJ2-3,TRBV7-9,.,TGTGCCAGCAGCTTAGCGGGACAGGGGGCGAGGGCAGATACGCAGTATTTT,CASSLAGQGARADTQYF